A single sample is the source of the 3 T cell receptor beta chains below, sequenced in a study of T cells in Graves' hyperthyroidism and ophthalmopathy. There were TCR beta CDR3 regions amplified from RNA transcripts. With the HTBI primer set, the TCR CDR3 went through a first round of RT-PCR. TCRdb itself ran the multiplex PCR reads through MiXCR, one entry per CDR3 protein. The data hold about 610,000 distinct CDR3 sequences, with 35% to 55% observed a single time. Input material: peripheral blood or thyroid tissue (not recorded which). The receptors were sampled from a woman aged 18-30 years with Graves' hyperthyroidism.

This clonotype showed up just once. The chain has TRBV7-9 and TRBJ2-7, with 9 bases lining up with TRBD2. V shed 5 bases, J shed 7 bases, and the junction held 21 bases outside the gene matches. This CDR3 has 18 amino acids. The germline CDR1 and CDR2 sequences are SEHNR and FQNEAQ (reference sequence). As DNA, the CDR3 is TGTGCCAGCAGCAGTTCACCTTCGGGACTAGCAAGGGACAATGAGCAGTACTTC. Translation gives CASSSSPSGLARDNEQYF.

V usage is TRBV20-1 and J usage is TRBJ1-2, with TRBD1 matching over 8 bases. From germline, CDR1 is DFQATT and CDR2 SNEGSKA (reference sequence). The CDR3 length is 13 residues. The J segment lost 6 bases and the V segment lost 5 bases, leaving 8 bases of the junction unmatched. The CDR3 loop reads CSAGQGGGDGYTF. The CDR3 DNA sequence: TGCAGTGCTGGACAGGGAGGGGGCGATGGCTACACCTTC.

This clonotype was picked up many times. The rearrangement uses TRBV3-1 and TRBJ1-2, with 9 bases matching TRBD1. The V segment lost 3 bases and the J segment 7 bases; nucleotides outside the gene matches: 3. This CDR3 comprises 13 residues. Germline CDR1 LGHDT, CDR2 YNNKEL (reference sequence). The CDR3 DNA reads TGTGCCAGCAGCCAGGGACAGGGCGCTGGCTACACCTTC. Protein: CASSQGQGAGYTF.